This entry lists 21 T cell receptor beta chains sequenced from one sample in a study of CD8 T cells in Susac syndrome. RNA amounts of about 0.5 to 1 ug underwent reverse transcription with random hexamers. TCRdb re-derived calls from the immunoSEQ multiplex PCR reads in MiXCR, one entry per CDR3 protein. The profile shows 90,000 to 150,000 distinct CDR3 sequences, less than 95% of them singletons. The sequencing input was CD8+ T cells from PBMCs. The receptors were gathered from a human donor in good health.

The V and J genes are TRBV7-2 and TRBJ2-7; D is uncertain. The V gene's germline CDR1 is SGHTA and CDR2 FQGNSA. The germline V and J ends were trimmed by 3 bases and 12 bases, with 15 bases remaining between them. The CDR3 runs 12 residues. The CDR3 protein is CASSFDGRPGYF. The CDR3 DNA is TGTGCCAGCAGCTTTGATGGGCGCCCCGGGTACTTC.

V and J are TRBV6-6 and TRBJ2-5; 9 nucleotides match TRBD2. This CDR3 is built from 16 residues. J gave up 4 bases and V 3 bases, and 9 bases lay outside the gene matches. Germline V gene sequence: CDR1 MNHNY, CDR2 SVGAGI (reference sequence). The CDR3 region has the DNA TGTGCCAGCAGTTATATAGCGGGAGTTTTAGGAGAGACCCAGTACTTC. It codes for CASSYIAGVLGETQYF.

J is TRBJ2-1 and V is TRBV2; TRBD2 aligns across 13 bases. The junction had 4 bases not matched to a gene; V was cut back by 4 bases and J by 13 bases. The CDR3 extends over 13 amino acids. Germline CDR1 and CDR2: SNHLY and FYNNEI. The DNA for the CDR3 is TGTGCCAGCAGTGGAGGGACTAGCGGGGAACAGTTCTTC. Translating it yields CASSGGTSGEQFF.

The J gene is TRBJ2-7, the V gene TRBV19; D might be TRBD2 (6 bases). The CDR3 runs 15 residues. Between the trimmed V and J ends, which lost 5 bases and 7 bases, there was a span of 21 bases. Germline-derived CDR1 and CDR2 are LNHDA and SQIVND (reference sequence). CDR3 in DNA: TGTGCCAGTAGTTCCGCCGGCGTCCCGACTAGGGAGCAGTACTTC. Protein product: CASSSAGVPTREQYF.

V is TRBV5-1 and J is TRBJ2-1, with D possibly being TRBD1 (5 bases). Trimming took off 3 bases at V and 5 bases at J, with 15 bases between the two ends. This CDR3 comprises 15 residues. Per germline, CDR1 SGHRS and CDR2 YFSETQ. The CDR3 region is CASSSLVAGNNEQFF. CDR3 DNA sequence: TGCGCCAGCAGCTCGCTGGTAGCAGGGAACAATGAGCAGTTCTTC.

This chain links TRBV7-2 with TRBJ2-3; D is unresolved. The CDR3 extends over 13 amino acids. The germline V gene encodes CDR1 SGHTA and CDR2 FQGNSA. The germline V and J ends were trimmed by 4 bases and 3 bases, with 8 bases remaining between them. The CDR3 reads CASSSYGTDTQYF. The CDR3, as DNA: TGTGCCAGCAGCTCTTATGGGACAGATACGCAGTATTTT.

The chain uses TRBV7-2 and TRBJ1-1; D unclear. Germline-derived CDR1 and CDR2 are SGHTA and FQGNSA. The V end lost 7 bases, the J end lost 4 bases, and 13 bases lay between the germline ends. CDR3 size: 13 residues. The CDR3 sequence is CASTSQPVTEAFF. Here the CDR3 DNA reads TGTGCCAGCACCTCTCAGCCAGTCACTGAAGCTTTCTTT.

In this sample, this clonotype turned up once. This chain uses TRBV3-1 with TRBJ1-1, with TRBD1 as a possible D gene (5 bases). Germline V lookup: CDR1 LGHDT, CDR2 YNNKEL (reference sequence). This CDR3 has 13 residues. Deletions cut 3 bases from V and 6 bases from J, with 11 bases between. CDR3 nucleotides: TGTGCCAGCAGCCAGACAGTTCCGCCTGAAGCTTTCTTT. It specifies CASSQTVPPEAFF.

The chain combines TRBV5-1 with TRBJ2-1, with TRBD2 matching over 10 bases. The CDR3 is made up of 15 amino acids. Germline lookup yields CDR1 SGHRS and CDR2 YFSETQ. The J segment lost 3 bases and the V segment lost 4 bases, leaving 4 bases of the junction unmatched. This chain's CDR3 is CASSDTSGVYNEQFF. The CDR3 bases are TGCGCCAGCAGCGATACTAGCGGGGTCTACAATGAGCAGTTCTTC.

The chain employs TRBV6-2 or TRBV6-3 and TRBJ2-2, with TRBD2 matching 12 bases. Per the germline V gene, CDR1 is MNHEY and CDR2 is SVGEGT. The length of the CDR3 is 17 residues. V shed 0 bases, J shed 5 bases, and the junction held 4 bases outside the gene matches. The CDR3 loop reads CASSYSTSGRRTGELFF. CDR3 in DNA: TGTGCCAGCAGTTACTCGACTAGCGGGAGACGAACCGGGGAGCTGTTTTTT.

V gene TRBV6-6 combines with J gene TRBJ2-7, with 9 bases matching TRBD2. This CDR3 spans 14 amino acids. The trim removed 7 bases at V and 2 bases at J, leaving 6 bases unmatched. Germline assignment: CDR1 MNHNY and CDR2 SVGAGI (reference sequence). CDR3 protein: CASKSSGDPYEQYF. CDR3 bases: TGTGCCAGCAAATCTAGCGGGGATCCCTACGAGCAGTACTTC.

This chain uses TRBV4-1 with TRBJ2-3, with 8 nucleotides matching TRBD2. The CDR3 spans 16 residues. The germline V gene has CDR1 MGHRA and CDR2 YSYEKL. V lost 1 base to trimming and J lost 3 bases; unmatched junction nucleotides: 6. For the CDR3, the DNA is TGCGCCAGCAGCCAAGGAGCGGGAGTGCGTACAGATACGCAGTATTTT. This gives the protein CASSQGAGVRTDTQYF.

V gene TRBV12-3 or TRBV12-4 combines with J gene TRBJ2-7; a possible D gene is TRBD2 (6 bases). Trimming took 6 bases from V and 7 from J, leaving 16 bases between them. This CDR3 region has 13 residues. The CDR3 region is CASSLLEGGEQYF. The CDR3 DNA reads TGTGCCAGCAGCTTACTCGAGGGAGGAGAGCAGTACTTC.

This rearrangement joins TRBV28 to TRBJ2-5; D not certain. There are 14 residues in the CDR3. V lost 4 bases and J lost 4, with 13 bases in between. Germline V gene sequence: CDR1 MDHEN, CDR2 SYDVKM. The CDR3 here is CASSSPTQRETQYF. Written as DNA, the CDR3 is TGTGCCAGCAGTTCCCCCACCCAGCGAGAGACCCAGTACTTC.

The rearrangement joins TRBV3-1 to TRBJ2-2; D remains ambiguous. Deletions cut 0 bases from V and 7 bases from J, with 6 bases between. The germline V gene has CDR1 LGHDT and CDR2 YNNKEL (reference sequence). The CDR3 has 13 residues. CDR3: CASSQDLLGELFF. The DNA for the CDR3 is TGTGCCAGCAGCCAAGATCTCCTCGGGGAGCTGTTTTTT.

The V and J genes are TRBV29-1 and TRBJ1-2, with a possible D match to TRBD1 (5 bases). Trimming pared 3 bases from V and 2 bases from J, leaving 28 bases between. Germline V gene sequence: CDR1 SQVTM, CDR2 ANQGSEA. CDR3 length equals 19 residues. CDR3 nucleotides: TGCAGCGTTGATTTGATTAATCAGGGTCGCCAACTAGCAAACTATGGCTACACCTTC. Translation: CSVDLINQGRQLANYGYTF.

The V gene is TRBV29-1, the J gene TRBJ1-4; D may be TRBD1 (5 bases). The germline CDR1 and CDR2 sequences are SQVTM and ANQGSEA. CDR3 size: 13 residues. V dropped 5 bases and J dropped 5 bases, with 12 bases sitting between them. CDR3 coding DNA: TGCAGCGTTATGAGGGGAAGAAATGAAAAACTGTTTTTT. The encoded protein is CSVMRGRNEKLFF.

The chain carries TRBV4-3 and TRBJ1-1; D gene uncertain. This CDR3 is 17 amino acids long. From germline, CDR1 is LGHNA and CDR2 YSLEER. The V gene lost 0 bases and the J gene lost 0 bases, with 14 bases spanning the gap. This CDR3 reads CASSQDHRPEVNTEAFF. CDR3 nucleotide sequence: TGCGCCAGCAGCCAAGATCACCGACCGGAAGTGAACACTGAAGCTTTCTTT.

This chain links TRBV2 with TRBJ2-3; TRBD1 is a possible D gene (5 bases). The CDR3 loop spans 17 amino acids. V was clipped by 8 bases and J by 4 bases, with 25 bases between them. The germline V gene has CDR1 SNHLY and CDR2 FYNNEI. In nucleotides, the CDR3 is TGTGCCAGCTGCGGAACGGATCGGGCCTGGGGCCCAGATACGCAGTATTTT. It specifies CASCGTDRAWGPDTQYF.

This clonotype has just a few counts. This chain joins TRBV29-1 and TRBJ2-1; 13 positions match TRBD2. The CDR3 extends over 14 amino acids. CDR1 is SQVTM and CDR2 is ANQGSEA in the germline V gene. The junction had 6 bases not matched to a gene; V was cut back by 5 bases and J by 8 bases. The CDR3 nucleotides are TGCAGCGTTCCTGGACTAGCGGGAGAGGATGAGCAGTTCTTC. Translating gives CSVPGLAGEDEQFF.

This clonotype has a single count. The V and J genes are TRBV7-9 and TRBJ2-7, with D perhaps matching TRBD2 (5 bases). The germline CDR1 and CDR2 sequences are SEHNR and FQNEAQ (reference sequence). This CDR3 is 15 amino acids long. V was shortened by 5 bases and J by 1 base, with 15 bases between the two germline ends. CDR3 sequence (DNA): TGTGCCAGCAGCACGATCCTCCCGGGGTCCTACGAGCAGTACTTC. Its protein product is CASSTILPGSYEQYF.